Sequencing of this T cell receptor (beta chain) was carried out in a study of T cells in Graves' hyperthyroidism and ophthalmopathy. It was RNA transcripts that yielded the amplified TCR beta CDR3 regions. The primer set for the first-round RT-PCR of the TCR CDR3 was HTBI. One entry per CDR3 protein results from TCRdb running MiXCR on the multiplex PCR reads. The sample lists under 700,000 distinct CDR3 sequences; over 15% were seen once. This clonotype was seen more than once but under ten times. Its antigen is as yet unknown. The hyperthyroidism was newly diagnosed and had lasted under 2 months; the patients were aged 18 to 65. Orbital computed tomography, thyroid ultrasound, serum thyroxine and TRAb, and clinical symptoms together informed the diagnoses. CDR3 length: 12 residues. Per the germline V gene, CDR1 is MNHEY and CDR2 is SMNVEV (reference sequence). Trimming left V 6 bases short and J 6 bases short, with 11 bases between.

Overall study findings and caveats: Ophthalmopathy was distinguished from stable hyperthyroidism by 13 V-J signatures. For ophthalmopathy, model prediction preceded onset by a median 6.5 months.

The V gene is TRBV27, the J gene TRBJ1-1; possibly TRBD1 for D (5 bases). The TCR sequence derives from a woman aged 18 to 35 with Graves' hyperthyroidism. What was sequenced was blood. The CDR3 loop reads CASRRGEAEAFF. CDR3 in DNA: TGTGCCAGCAGGAGGGGCGAGGCTGAAGCTTTCTTT.